Each of the 24 T cell receptor beta chains below was sequenced from the same sample in a study of blood T cell repertoires in COVID-19. The repertoire was sequenced with immunoSEQ multiplex PCR; TCRdb's copy has only in-frame clones and lacks some. The data contain tens of thousands of clones, over 70% of them seen just once; the ten biggest clones take up approximately 30%. The specimen sequenced was peripheral blood. The receptors here all came from a woman of 80 years or more with acute or convalescent COVID-19.

The V and J genes are TRBV10-1 and TRBJ1-4, with a weak D call TRBD1 (5 bases). The V end was cut by 3 bases, the J end by 8 bases, with 13 bases between. The CDR3 has 14 amino acids. CDR1 and CDR2 from the germline V gene are WNHNN and SYGVQD (reference sequence). In DNA form, the CDR3 reads TGCGCCAGCAGTGAAGGTGGGGCAGGCGAAAAACTGTTTTTT. Its protein product is CASSEGGAGEKLFF.

V gene TRBV3-1 (or the pseudogene TRBV3-2) combines with J gene TRBJ1-6; 8 nucleotides line up with TRBD1. Germline-derived CDR1 and CDR2 are LGHDT and YNNKEL (reference sequence). J gave up 6 bases and V 0 bases, and 4 bases lay outside the gene matches. The CDR3 runs to 16 residues. The CDR3 sequence: CASSQEGQGLNSPLHF. The CDR3 DNA is TGTGCCAGCAGCCAAGAAGGACAGGGTCTTAATTCACCCCTCCACTTT.

The chain couples TRBV18 to TRBJ2-5; 13 nucleotides agree with TRBD2. The CDR3 has 18 residues. Germline CDR1 KGHSH, CDR2 LQKENI. Trimming removed 0 bases from V and 7 bases from J; junction bases left unmatched: 11. CDR3 in DNA: TGTGCCAGCTCACCACCGGGGACTAGCGGGACGGGCCTAGGGACCCAGTACTTC. It codes for CASSPPGTSGTGLGTQYF.

This chain joins TRBV12-3 or TRBV12-4 and TRBJ1-3; D call uncertain. The CDR3 spans 13 residues. Trimming stripped 6 bases from V and 4 bases from J, with 10 bases between. The CDR3 here is CASRRTGGNTIYF. The CDR3 DNA sequence: TGTGCCAGCAGGAGGACGGGGGGAAACACCATATATTTT.

In its sample, this clone is medium-sized. V gene TRBV3-1 (or the pseudogene TRBV3-2) combines with J gene TRBJ1-3; TRBD1 matches at 7 bases. The CDR3 runs 14 residues. V was pared by 4 bases and J by 2 bases, with 2 bases of the junction left unmatched. CDR1 LGHDT and CDR2 YNNKEL come from the germline V gene (reference sequence). The CDR3 reads CASSLQGTGNTIYF. The CDR3 DNA sequence: TGTGCCAGCAGCCTACAGGGGACTGGAAACACCATATATTTT.

This rearrangement joins TRBV10-3 to TRBJ1-2; tentatively, D is TRBD1 (5 bases). V was shortened by 7 bases and J by 3 bases, with 12 bases between the two germline ends. The CDR3 loop spans 13 amino acids. CDR1 ENHRY and CDR2 SYGVKD come from the germline V gene. The DNA for the CDR3 is TGTGCCATCACACAGGTGCCCCACTATGGCTACACCTTC. Its protein product is CAITQVPHYGYTF.

The chain links TRBV29-1 to TRBJ1-2; D is perhaps TRBD1 (5 bases). The CDR3 is 15 amino acids. CDR1 is SQVTM, CDR2 ANQGSEA, per germline. V lost 1 base and J 8 bases, leaving 20 bases between the germline ends. The CDR3 nucleotides are TGCAGCGTTGAAGGTTGGGAGAGGGGCGGGAACGGCTACACCTTC. Protein product: CSVEGWERGGNGYTF.

The V and J genes are TRBV5-4 and TRBJ2-1; D gene uncertain. The CDR3 is made up of 15 amino acids. The V end lost 3 bases, the J end lost 5 bases, and 15 bases lay between the germline ends. CDR1 is SGHNT, CDR2 YYREEE, per germline (reference sequence). The CDR3 bases are TGTGCCAGCAGCTCCCTGGGTAGCCTAGACAATGAGCAGTTCTTC. Translating gives CASSSLGSLDNEQFF. The variable domain in full, with the rest retrieved from reference TRBV5-4 and TRBJ2-1, is ETGVTQSPTHLIKTRGQQVTLRCSSQSGHNTVSWYQQALGQGPQFIFQYYREEENGRGNFPPRFSGLQFPNYSSELNVNALELDDSALYLCASSSLGSLDNEQFFGPGTRLTVL.

J is TRBJ1-2 and V is TRBV18; D is uncertain. Germline V gives CDR1 KGHSH, CDR2 LQKENI. Trimming pared 5 bases from V and 8 bases from J, leaving 12 bases between. The CDR3 spans 12 residues. CDR3 amino acids: CASSSAEGGYTF. CDR3 nucleotide sequence: TGTGCCAGCTCATCGGCCGAGGGAGGCTACACCTTC.

V usage is TRBV3-1 (or the pseudogene TRBV3-2) and J usage is TRBJ2-5; 13 bases align to TRBD2. Germline loops: CDR1 LGHDT, CDR2 YNNKEL (reference sequence). CDR3 length: 15 amino acids. Germline trimming cut 5 bases from V and 4 bases from J; bases unmatched to any gene: 4. The CDR3: CASSVGTSGIETQYF. The DNA for the CDR3 is TGTGCCAGCAGCGTCGGGACTAGCGGGATAGAGACCCAGTACTTC.

V usage is TRBV4-1 and J usage is TRBJ2-3; D is uncertain. With 1 base removed from V and 2 bases from J, the gap between germline ends came to 7 bases. This CDR3 comprises 14 residues. From germline, CDR1 is MGHRA and CDR2 YSYEKL. For the CDR3, the DNA is TGCGCCAGCAGCCAAGCGTGGGCCACAGATACGCAGTATTTT. Protein sequence: CASSQAWATDTQYF.

The chain links TRBV11-3 to TRBJ2-5; a possible D gene is TRBD2 (6 bases). The CDR3 is 17 amino acids. CDR1 and CDR2 (germline): SGHNT, YENEEA. Trimming stripped 1 base from V and 4 bases from J, with 19 bases between. For the CDR3, the DNA is TGTGCCAGCAGCTTAGTCTTGGTTCCGGGAGAGGGAGAGACCCAGTACTTC. Translation gives CASSLVLVPGEGETQYF.

The chain joins TRBV27 to TRBJ2-1; TRBD2 matches at 8 bases. The CDR3 spans 18 residues. Germline CDR1 MNHEY, CDR2 SMNVEV (reference sequence). V shed 4 bases and J 0 bases; nucleotides not matched to a gene: 11. The CDR3 spells CASSSIGLAGRSYNEQFF. DNA of the CDR3: TGTGCCAGCAGTTCTATCGGACTAGCTGGGCGCTCCTACAATGAGCAGTTCTTC.

The chain has TRBV7-7 and TRBJ2-5; TRBD1 matches 8 bases. Germline trimming cut 7 bases from V and 7 bases from J; bases unmatched to any gene: 11. Per the germline V gene, CDR1 is SSHAT and CDR2 is FNYEAQ (reference sequence). There are 14 residues in the CDR3. CDR3 loop: CASTPDRVGRTQYF. The CDR3, as DNA: TGTGCCAGCACCCCGGACAGGGTAGGGAGGACCCAGTACTTC. Together with reference TRBV7-7 and TRBJ2-5, the CDR3 gives the full variable domain: GAGVSQSPRYKVTKRGQDVTLRCDPISSHATLYWYQQALGQGPEFLTYFNYEAQPDKSGLPSDRFSAERPEGSISTLTIQRTEQRDSAMYRCASTPDRVGRTQYFGPGTRLLVL.

The chain recombines TRBV18 with TRBJ1-1; D remains ambiguous. V was cut by 3 bases and J by 0 bases, with 8 bases left in between. Germline-derived CDR1 and CDR2 are KGHSH and LQKENI. The CDR3 sequence is 14 residues long. Written as DNA, the CDR3 is TGTGCCAGCTCACCGGGGAGCATGAACACTGAAGCTTTCTTT. Translated, it gives CASSPGSMNTEAFF. Based on the CDR3 plus reference TRBV18 and TRBJ1-1, the full variable domain is NAGVMQNPRHLVRRRGQEARLRCSPMKGHSHVYWYRQLPEEGLKFMVYLQKENIIDESGMPKERFSAEFPKEGPSILRIQQVVRGDSAAYFCASSPGSMNTEAFFGQGTRLTVV.

V usage is TRBV3-1 (or the pseudogene TRBV3-2) and J usage is TRBJ1-3, with D unclear. The CDR3 is made up of 13 amino acids. Germline V gene sequence: CDR1 LGHDT, CDR2 YNNKEL (reference sequence). Trimming removed 3 bases at V and 4 bases at J, with 7 bases between. CDR3 DNA sequence: TGTGCCAGCAGCCAGTTGGAGGGAAACACCATATATTTT. As protein: CASSQLEGNTIYF.

The V gene is TRBV6-1, the J gene TRBJ2-1, with TRBD2 matching 11 bases. Per the germline V gene, CDR1 is MNHNS and CDR2 is SASEGT. Trimming at V came to 4 bases and at J to 7 bases, leaving 12 bases not matched to a gene. The CDR3 length is 17 residues. The CDR3 loop is CASSARSSGRLGNEQFF. The CDR3 bases are TGTGCCAGCAGTGCCCGGTCTAGCGGGAGGTTGGGGAATGAGCAGTTCTTC.

V usage is TRBV15 and J usage is TRBJ2-3; 9 bases line up with TRBD1. Looked up from germline, CDR1 is LNHNV and CDR2 is YYDKDF (reference sequence). Trimming took 3 bases from V and 3 from J; bases not matched to a gene: 7. The CDR3 runs to 16 residues. CDR3 nucleotide sequence: TGTGCCACCAGCAGGGGACAGGGTAAACAGACAGATACGCAGTATTTT. Translating it yields CATSRGQGKQTDTQYF.

The rearrangement joins TRBV7-9 to TRBJ2-4, with D perhaps matching TRBD1 (5 bases). Germline loops: CDR1 SEHNR, CDR2 FQNEAQ (reference sequence). Deletions cut 5 bases from V and 6 bases from J, with 8 bases between. CDR3 length: 12 residues. DNA of the CDR3: TGTGCCAGCAGCGCAACAGGAAACATTCAGTACTTC. It translates to CASSATGNIQYF.

This chain connects TRBV7-2 to TRBJ2-3; 7 bases match TRBD2. The CDR3 is 16 residues long. V lost 3 bases, J lost 0 bases, and 6 bases stayed unmatched. Per the germline V gene, CDR1 is SGHTA and CDR2 is FQGNSA. The DNA for the CDR3 is TGTGCCAGCAGCTTGAGTAGCGGGTTTAGCACAGATACGCAGTATTTT. Protein product: CASSLSSGFSTDTQYF.

The genes are TRBV4-1 and TRBJ1-5; possible D gene TRBD1, 5 bases. Germline loops: CDR1 MGHRA, CDR2 YSYEKL. V was clipped by 4 bases and J by 8 bases, with 12 bases between them. The CDR3 covers 13 residues. CDR3 coding DNA: TGCGCCAGCAGCCGGCAGGGCGGGGAGCCCCAGCATTTT. Residues: CASSRQGGEPQHF.

This sequence joins TRBV5-6 and TRBJ2-1; a possible D gene is TRBD2 (6 bases). This CDR3 spans 17 amino acids. The germline gives CDR1 SGHDT, CDR2 YYEEEE. V lost 0 bases to trimming and J lost 7 bases, with 20 bases between them. The CDR3 DNA reads as TGTGCCAGCAGCTTGGTTACGGCGGGACCCTGGAGGAATGAGCAGTTCTTC. Translation: CASSLVTAGPWRNEQFF.

This chain connects TRBV7-8 to TRBJ1-2; TRBD1 aligns across 7 bases. Germline V gene lookup returns CDR1 SGHVS and CDR2 FQNEAQ. This CDR3 spans 14 amino acids. Germline trimming cut 3 bases from V and 2 bases from J; bases unmatched to any gene: 3. The DNA for the CDR3 is TGTGCCAGCAGCTTTTCGACAGGGAACTATGGCTACACCTTC. Residues: CASSFSTGNYGYTF. The full variable domain, rest sourced from reference TRBV7-8 and TRBJ1-2, is GAGVSQSPRYKVAKRGQDVALRCDPISGHVSLFWYQQALGQGPEFLTYFQNEAQLDKSGLPSDRFFAERPEGSVSTLKIQRTQQEDSAVYLCASSFSTGNYGYTFGSGTRLTVV.

The genes are TRBV18 and TRBJ2-7; 7 bases map to TRBD2. The CDR3 loop spans 17 amino acids. V lost 3 bases and J lost 3; bases outside the gene matches: 14. Germline V CDR1 and CDR2: KGHSH, LQKENI. CDR3 nucleotides: TGTGCCAGCTCACCCTTACACTCGGGAGGTGGCAACTACGAGCAGTACTTC. The encoded protein is CASSPLHSGGGNYEQYF.